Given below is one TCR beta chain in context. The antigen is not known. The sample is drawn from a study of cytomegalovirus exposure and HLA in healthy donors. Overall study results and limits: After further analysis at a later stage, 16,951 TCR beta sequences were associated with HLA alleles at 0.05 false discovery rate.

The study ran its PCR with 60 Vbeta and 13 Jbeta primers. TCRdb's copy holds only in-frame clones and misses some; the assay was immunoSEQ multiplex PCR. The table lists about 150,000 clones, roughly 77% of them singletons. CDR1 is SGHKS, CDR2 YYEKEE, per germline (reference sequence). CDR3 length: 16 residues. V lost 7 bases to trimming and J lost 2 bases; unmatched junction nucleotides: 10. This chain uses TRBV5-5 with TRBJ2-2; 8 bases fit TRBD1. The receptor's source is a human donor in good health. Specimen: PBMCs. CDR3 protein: CASWDRTGKNTGELFF. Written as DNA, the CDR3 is TGTGCCAGCTGGGACAGGACGGGGAAAAACACCGGGGAGCTGTTTTTT.